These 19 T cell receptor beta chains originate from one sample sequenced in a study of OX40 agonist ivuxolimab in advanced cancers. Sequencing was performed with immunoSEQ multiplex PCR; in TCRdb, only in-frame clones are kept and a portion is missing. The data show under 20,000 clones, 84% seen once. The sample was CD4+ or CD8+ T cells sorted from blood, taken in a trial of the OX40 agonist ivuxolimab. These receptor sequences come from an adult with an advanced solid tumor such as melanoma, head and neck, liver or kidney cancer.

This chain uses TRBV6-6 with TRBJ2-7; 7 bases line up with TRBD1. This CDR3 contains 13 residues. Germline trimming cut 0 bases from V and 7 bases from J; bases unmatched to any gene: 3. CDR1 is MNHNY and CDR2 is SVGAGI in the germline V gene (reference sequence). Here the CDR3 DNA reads TGTGCCAGCAGTTACTCGACAGGGTTTGAGCAGTACTTC. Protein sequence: CASSYSTGFEQYF.

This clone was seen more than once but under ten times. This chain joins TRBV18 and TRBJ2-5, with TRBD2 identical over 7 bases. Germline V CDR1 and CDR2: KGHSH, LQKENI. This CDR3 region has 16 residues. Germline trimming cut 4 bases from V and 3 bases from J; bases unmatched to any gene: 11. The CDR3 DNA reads TGTGCCAGCTCACTCGCTTTAACCAGCGGGGAAGAGACCCAGTACTTC. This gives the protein CASSLALTSGEETQYF. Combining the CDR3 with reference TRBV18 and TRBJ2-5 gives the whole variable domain NAGVMQNPRHLVRRRGQEARLRCSPMKGHSHVYWYRQLPEEGLKFMVYLQKENIIDESGMPKERFSAEFPKEGPSILRIQQVVRGDSAAYFCASSLALTSGEETQYFGPGTRLLVL.

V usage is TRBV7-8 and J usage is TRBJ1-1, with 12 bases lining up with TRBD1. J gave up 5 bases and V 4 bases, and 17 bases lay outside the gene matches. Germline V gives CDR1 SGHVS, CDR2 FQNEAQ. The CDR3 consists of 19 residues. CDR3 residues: CASSSQRLVGTGGRTEAFF. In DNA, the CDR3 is TGTGCCAGCAGCTCGCAGCGGCTAGTAGGGACAGGGGGCCGAACTGAAGCTTTCTTT.

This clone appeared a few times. The CDR3 DNA follows: TGTGCCAGCAGTGATCTAGAGGACAGCTCCACAGGTGAGCCCCAGCATTTT. As protein: CASSDLEDSSTGEPQHF. V gene TRBV2 combines with J gene TRBJ1-5; a possible D gene is TRBD1 (6 bases). This CDR3 comprises 17 residues. V lost 3 bases to trimming and J lost 8 bases, with 23 bases between them. Germline CDR1 is SNHLY and CDR2 is FYNNEI. The full variable domain, in which reference TRBV2 and TRBJ1-5 provide the parts outside the CDR3, is EPEVTQTPSHQVTQMGQEVILRCVPISNHLYFYWYRQILGQKVEFLVSFYNNEISEKSEIFDDQFSVERPDGSNFTLKIRSTKLEDSAMYFCASSDLEDSSTGEPQHFGDGTRLSIL.

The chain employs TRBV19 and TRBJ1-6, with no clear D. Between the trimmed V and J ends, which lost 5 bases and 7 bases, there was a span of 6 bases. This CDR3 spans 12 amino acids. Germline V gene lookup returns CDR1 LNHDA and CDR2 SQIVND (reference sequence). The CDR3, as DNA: TGTGCCAGTAGTTCCTGGAATTCACCCCTCCACTTT. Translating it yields CASSSWNSPLHF.

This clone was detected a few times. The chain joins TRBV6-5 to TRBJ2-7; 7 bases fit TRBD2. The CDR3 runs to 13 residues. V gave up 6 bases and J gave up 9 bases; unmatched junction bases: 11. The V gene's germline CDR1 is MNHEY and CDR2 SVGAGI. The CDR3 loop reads CASSREAGERQYF. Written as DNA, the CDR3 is TGTGCCAGCAGCCGGGAGGCGGGAGAAAGGCAGTACTTC.

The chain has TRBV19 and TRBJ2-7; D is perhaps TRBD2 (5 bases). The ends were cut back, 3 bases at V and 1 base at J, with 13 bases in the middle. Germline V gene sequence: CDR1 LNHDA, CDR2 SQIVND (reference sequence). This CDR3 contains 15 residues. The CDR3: CASSIRRDLSYEQYF. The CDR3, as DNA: TGTGCCAGTAGTATCCGTCGGGATCTTTCCTACGAGCAGTACTTC.

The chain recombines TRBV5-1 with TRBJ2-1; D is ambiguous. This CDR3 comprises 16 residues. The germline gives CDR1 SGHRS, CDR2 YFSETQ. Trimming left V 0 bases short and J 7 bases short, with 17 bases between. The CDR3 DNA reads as TGCGCCAGCAGCTTGGCCCCGAGCCTAAAGTCGAATGAGCAGTTCTTC. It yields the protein CASSLAPSLKSNEQFF.

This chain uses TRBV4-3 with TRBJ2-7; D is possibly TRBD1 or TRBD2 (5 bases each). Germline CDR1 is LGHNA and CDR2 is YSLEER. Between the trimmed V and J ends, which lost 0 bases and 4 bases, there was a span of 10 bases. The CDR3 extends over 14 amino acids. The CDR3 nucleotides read TGCGCCAGCAGCCAAGAGAGGGGAGTTTACGAGCAGTACTTC. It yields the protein CASSQERGVYEQYF.

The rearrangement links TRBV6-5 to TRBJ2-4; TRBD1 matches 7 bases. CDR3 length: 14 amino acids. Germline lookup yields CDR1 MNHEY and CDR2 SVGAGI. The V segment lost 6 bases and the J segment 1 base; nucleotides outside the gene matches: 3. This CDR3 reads CASRQDRAKNIQYF. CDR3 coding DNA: TGTGCCAGCAGGCAGGACAGGGCCAAAAACATTCAGTACTTC.

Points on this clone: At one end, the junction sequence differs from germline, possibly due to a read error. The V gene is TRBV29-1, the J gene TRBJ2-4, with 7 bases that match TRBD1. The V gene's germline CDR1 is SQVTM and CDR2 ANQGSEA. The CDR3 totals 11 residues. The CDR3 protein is CSVPGDRFEVF. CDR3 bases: TGCAGCGTCCCCGGGGACAGATTCGAGGTCTTC.

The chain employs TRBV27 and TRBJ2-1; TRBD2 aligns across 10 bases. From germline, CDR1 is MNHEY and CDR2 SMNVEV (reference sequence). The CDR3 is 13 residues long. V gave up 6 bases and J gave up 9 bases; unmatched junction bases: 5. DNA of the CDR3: TGTGCCAGCAGGCTAGCGGGAGCTGGTGAGCAGTTCTTC. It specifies CASRLAGAGEQFF.

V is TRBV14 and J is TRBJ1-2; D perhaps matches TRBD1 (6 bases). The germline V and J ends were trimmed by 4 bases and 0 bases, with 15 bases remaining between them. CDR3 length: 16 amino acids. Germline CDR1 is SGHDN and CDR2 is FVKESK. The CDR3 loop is CASSPSGAEANYGYTF. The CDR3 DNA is TGTGCCAGCAGCCCCTCGGGGGCAGAAGCTAACTATGGCTACACCTTC.

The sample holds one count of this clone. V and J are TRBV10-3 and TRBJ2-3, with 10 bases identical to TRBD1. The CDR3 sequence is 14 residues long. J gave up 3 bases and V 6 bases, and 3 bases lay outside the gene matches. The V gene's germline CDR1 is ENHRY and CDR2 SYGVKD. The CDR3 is CAIRGQGLTDTQYF. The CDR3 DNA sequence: TGTGCCATCAGGGGACAGGGGTTGACAGATACGCAGTATTTT.

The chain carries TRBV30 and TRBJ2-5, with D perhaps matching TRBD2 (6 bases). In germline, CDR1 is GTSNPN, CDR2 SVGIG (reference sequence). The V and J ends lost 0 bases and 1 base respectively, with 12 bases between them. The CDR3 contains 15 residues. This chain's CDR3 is CAWSVLGGTQETQYF. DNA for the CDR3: TGTGCCTGGAGTGTACTTGGAGGGACCCAAGAGACCCAGTACTTC.

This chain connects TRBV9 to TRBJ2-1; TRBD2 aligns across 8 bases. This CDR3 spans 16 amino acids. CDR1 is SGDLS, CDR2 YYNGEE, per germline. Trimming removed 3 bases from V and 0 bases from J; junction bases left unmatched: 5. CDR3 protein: CASSGASGSSYNEQFF. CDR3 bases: TGTGCCAGCAGCGGCGCCAGCGGGAGCTCCTACAATGAGCAGTTCTTC.

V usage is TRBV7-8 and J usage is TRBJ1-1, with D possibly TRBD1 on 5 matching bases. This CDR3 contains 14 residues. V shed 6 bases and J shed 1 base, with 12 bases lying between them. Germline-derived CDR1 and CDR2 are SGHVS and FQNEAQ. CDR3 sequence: CASSRDFRNTEAFF. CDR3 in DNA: TGTGCCAGCAGTCGGGACTTCCGGAACACTGAAGCTTTCTTT.

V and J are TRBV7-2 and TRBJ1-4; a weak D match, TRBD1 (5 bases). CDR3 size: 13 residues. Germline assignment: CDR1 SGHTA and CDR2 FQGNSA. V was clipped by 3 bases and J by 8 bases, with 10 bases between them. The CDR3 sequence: CASSLGTAEKLFF. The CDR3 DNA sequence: TGTGCCAGCAGCTTGGGGACGGCAGAAAAACTGTTTTTT.

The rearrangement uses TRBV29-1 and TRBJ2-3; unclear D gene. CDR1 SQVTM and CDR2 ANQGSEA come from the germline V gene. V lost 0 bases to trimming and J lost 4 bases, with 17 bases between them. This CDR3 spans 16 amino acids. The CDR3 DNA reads TGCAGCGTTGAAGAGGAGACGCAGCCAAGCGCAGATACGCAGTATTTT. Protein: CSVEEETQPSADTQYF.